A single sample is the source of the 18 T cell receptor beta chains below, sequenced in a study of OX40 agonist ivuxolimab in advanced cancers. Assay used: immunoSEQ multiplex PCR; TCRdb lists only in-frame clones, some missing. The sample yields about 69,000 clones, around nine tenths seen once. The sample here was CD4+ or CD8+ T cells sorted from blood, taken in a trial of the OX40 agonist ivuxolimab. The receptors were gathered from an adult with an advanced solid tumor such as melanoma, head and neck, liver or kidney cancer.

This rearrangement joins TRBV10-3 to TRBJ1-2; D possibly corresponds to TRBD1 (5 bases). V lost 0 bases, J lost 4 bases, and 15 bases lay in between. The CDR3 is 16 residues long. Germline V gene sequence: CDR1 ENHRY, CDR2 SYGVKD. The CDR3 DNA follows: TGTGCCATCAGTGAGTCGCCACCGAAGGGGTTCTATGGCTACACCTTC. This translates into CAISESPPKGFYGYTF.

The chain links TRBV5-5 to TRBJ2-1, with D unclear. V dropped 2 bases and J dropped 2 bases, with 14 bases sitting between them. The CDR3 loop spans 16 amino acids. Germline V lookup: CDR1 SGHKS, CDR2 YYEKEE (reference sequence). The CDR3 DNA reads TGTGCCAGCAGCTTCTCCCCCGAGAGCACCTACAATGAGCAGTTCTTC. Translation gives CASSFSPESTYNEQFF.

This chain connects TRBV7-9 to TRBJ1-5; D not resolved. There are 15 residues in the CDR3. Trimming shortened V by 7 bases and J by 4 bases, and 17 bases separated the two germline ends. CDR1 SEHNR and CDR2 FQNEAQ come from the germline V gene (reference sequence). The CDR3 is CASTPLTVGNQPQHF. CDR3 DNA sequence: TGTGCCAGCACTCCGCTCACCGTCGGTAATCAGCCCCAGCATTTT. Variable domain in full (rest from reference TRBV7-9 and TRBJ1-5): DTGVSQNPRHKITKRGQNVTFRCDPISEHNRLYWYRQTLGQGPEFLTYFQNEAQLEKSRLLSDRFSAERPKGSFSTLEIQRTEQGDSAMYLCASTPLTVGNQPQHFGDGTRLSIL.

The gene calls are TRBV5-1 and TRBJ2-7; 10 nucleotides agree with TRBD2. The CDR3 runs to 16 residues. Trimming cost V 0 bases and J 3 bases; bases outside gene matches: 6. Germline CDR1 SGHRS, CDR2 YFSETQ. The CDR3 DNA sequence: TGCGCCAGCAGCTTGGAGCTAGCGGGAGTTAACTACGAGCAGTACTTC. Translating gives CASSLELAGVNYEQYF.

The V and J genes are TRBV9 and TRBJ1-1; D remains unclear. V gave up 0 bases and J gave up 7 bases, with 7 bases separating them. The length of the CDR3 is 12 residues. Germline lookup yields CDR1 SGDLS and CDR2 YYNGEE. The chain's CDR3 is CASSVGQFEAFF. CDR3 DNA sequence: TGTGCCAGCAGCGTAGGCCAGTTTGAAGCTTTCTTT.

The rearrangement uses TRBV19 and TRBJ2-3; D uncertain. This CDR3 is built from 13 residues. CDR1 is LNHDA, CDR2 SQIVND, per germline (reference sequence). Trimming removed 3 bases at V and 0 bases at J, with 4 bases between. For the CDR3, the DNA is TGTGCCAGTAGTATGGGTAGCACAGATACGCAGTATTTT. Protein product: CASSMGSTDTQYF.

This clone has only one observation. This chain connects TRBV29-1 to TRBJ2-1; no firm D call. Trimming shortened V by 4 bases and J by 8 bases, and 12 bases separated the two germline ends. This CDR3 has 12 amino acids. Per germline, CDR1 SQVTM and CDR2 ANQGSEA. The CDR3 DNA reads as TGCAGCGTTGGAGAATTCGGGCATGAGCAGTTCTTC. This encodes CSVGEFGHEQFF.

On this clone: Other DNA sequences in this sample translate to the same CDR3. The chain recombines TRBV27 with TRBJ2-7; D gene uncertain. The germline V and J ends were trimmed by 2 bases and 0 bases, with 8 bases remaining between them. The CDR3 covers 14 residues. Germline V gives CDR1 MNHEY, CDR2 SMNVEV (reference sequence). This CDR3 is CASSLTRGSYEQYF. CDR3 in DNA: TGTGCCAGCAGTTTAACGCGCGGCTCCTACGAGCAGTACTTC.

V and J are TRBV27 and TRBJ2-2; TRBD2 agrees at 11 bases. Germline CDR1 reads MNHEY; CDR2 reads SMNVEV (reference sequence). The CDR3 sequence is 16 residues long. V lost 3 bases and J lost 6; bases outside the gene matches: 6. The CDR3, as DNA: TGTGCCAGCAGTTTCACCATAGCGGGAGGGCCCGGGGAGCTGTTTTTT. Translated: CASSFTIAGGPGELFF.

The V call is TRBV6-5, the J call TRBJ2-5, with 8 bases fitting TRBD2. The closer fit of TRBJ2-7 to the DNA end suggests the J call may be wrong. Germline V gives CDR1 MNHEY, CDR2 SVGAGI. The CDR3 length is 14 residues. This CDR3 reads CASTHLGGVHEQYF. CDR3 DNA sequence: TGTGCCAGCACCCATCTCGGGGGGGTCCACGAGCAGTACTTC.

This clone was picked up one time. This chain connects TRBV27 to TRBJ2-3; 9 bases agree with TRBD2. The CDR3 loop spans 13 amino acids. The ends lost 5 bases at V and 10 bases at J; junction bases unmatched: 7. Germline values: CDR1 MNHEY, CDR2 SMNVEV (reference sequence). The CDR3 sequence: CASSPLGLAPQYF. In DNA, the CDR3 is TGTGCCAGCAGTCCCCTCGGACTAGCGCCGCAGTATTTT.

The chain couples TRBV5-1 to TRBJ1-5; D is perhaps TRBD1 (6 bases). The CDR3 loop spans 15 amino acids. Trimming shortened V by 0 bases and J by 2 bases, and 9 bases separated the two germline ends. Germline values: CDR1 SGHRS, CDR2 YFSETQ. CDR3 in amino acids: CASSLEAGGNQPQHF. The CDR3 DNA reads as TGCGCCAGCAGCTTGGAGGCAGGGGGCAATCAGCCCCAGCATTTT.

The chain couples TRBV5-1 to TRBJ2-7, with 7 nucleotides matching TRBD1. Germline CDR1 and CDR2: SGHRS and YFSETQ. V lost 3 bases to trimming and J lost 5 bases; unmatched junction nucleotides: 11. This CDR3 region has 15 residues. The CDR3 loop reads CASSSIEGARNEQYF. The CDR3 DNA is TGCGCCAGCAGCTCCATTGAGGGGGCGAGGAACGAGCAGTACTTC. Looking up the rest from reference TRBV5-1 and TRBJ2-7 gives the full variable domain: KAGVTQTPRYLIKTRGQQVTLSCSPISGHRSVSWYQQTPGQGLQFLFEYFSETQRNKGNFPGRFSGRQFSNSRSEMNVSTLELGDSALYLCASSSIEGARNEQYFGPGTRLTVT.

The genes are TRBV14 and TRBJ1-2; 9 nucleotides agree with TRBD1. The ends lost 4 bases at V and 4 bases at J; junction bases unmatched: 4. Germline lookup yields CDR1 SGHDN and CDR2 FVKESK. The CDR3 length is 14 residues. Written as DNA, the CDR3 is TGTGCCAGCAGCCTTGGGACAGGGCTCTATGGCTACACCTTC. It yields the protein CASSLGTGLYGYTF.

The rearrangement links TRBV6-1 to TRBJ2-2; 8 bases agree with TRBD1. The junction had 3 bases not matched to a gene; V was cut back by 6 bases and J by 3 bases. This CDR3 has 14 amino acids. CDR1 is MNHNS and CDR2 is SASEGT in the germline V gene. The CDR3, as DNA: TGTGCCAGCAGGGACAGGGAATACACCGGGGAGCTGTTTTTT. It codes for CASRDREYTGELFF.

V and J are TRBV7-9 and TRBJ2-1; tentative D call: TRBD2 (5 bases). V shed 5 bases and J shed 2 bases, with 10 bases lying between them. This CDR3 comprises 14 residues. From germline, CDR1 is SEHNR and CDR2 FQNEAQ (reference sequence). CDR3 sequence: CASSVTSAYNEQFF. CDR3 DNA sequence: TGTGCCAGCAGCGTTACTAGTGCCTACAATGAGCAGTTCTTC.

This sequence joins TRBV28 and TRBJ1-2, with TRBD1 matching 10 bases. From germline, CDR1 is MDHEN and CDR2 SYDVKM. V trimming: 1 base; J trimming: 4 bases; junction bases outside the gene matches: 9. The CDR3 has 17 amino acids. In DNA form, the CDR3 reads TGTGCCAGCAGTTTATCGGGACAGGGGTACGTGGCCTATGGCTACACCTTC. This sequence encodes CASSLSGQGYVAYGYTF.

The chain combines TRBV7-9 with TRBJ1-1, with 7 bases matching TRBD1. CDR1 SEHNR and CDR2 FQNEAQ come from the germline V gene (reference sequence). The CDR3 extends over 15 amino acids. V lost 2 bases, J lost 8 bases, and 11 bases stayed unmatched. The CDR3 reads CASSLLGSGQHEAFF. The CDR3, as DNA: TGTGCCAGCAGCTTATTAGGCTCGGGACAGCACGAAGCTTTCTTT. Using reference TRBV7-9 and TRBJ1-1 for the parts outside the CDR3, the full variable domain is DTGVSQNPRHKITKRGQNVTFRCDPISEHNRLYWYRQTLGQGPEFLTYFQNEAQLEKSRLLSDRFSAERPKGSFSTLEIQRTEQGDSAMYLCASSLLGSGQHEAFFGQGTRLTVV.